The 6 T cell receptor beta chains below come from one sample, sequenced in a study of cytomegalovirus exposure and HLA in healthy donors. In the PCR, 60 Vbeta and 13 Jbeta primers were used. The repertoire was sequenced with immunoSEQ multiplex PCR; TCRdb's copy has only in-frame clones and lacks some. The sample includes roughly 150,000 clones, about 85% of them seen just once. The specimen sequenced was PBMCs. These receptors were taken from a man in his forties or fifties in good health and CMV-seropositive.

The CDR3 nucleotides are TGTGCCTGGAGCGGGGGGAGTTCTAGCACAGATACGCAGTATTTT. Amino acid sequence: CAWSGGSSSTDTQYF. The rearrangement joins TRBV30 to TRBJ2-3, with 7 bases lining up with TRBD2. The CDR3 covers 15 residues. After removal of 3 bases from V and 0 bases from J, the junction contained 6 bases not matched to a gene. CDR1 and CDR2 (germline): GTSNPN, SVGIG (reference sequence).

The chain employs TRBV29-1 and TRBJ2-1, with 10 bases fitting TRBD2. Germline trimming cut 4 bases from V and 15 bases from J; bases unmatched to any gene: 9. This CDR3 contains 12 residues. CDR1 and CDR2 (germline): SQVTM, ANQGSEA. The chain's CDR3 is CSVGLLAGVAFF. The CDR3, as DNA: TGCAGCGTTGGGTTGCTAGCGGGAGTGGCGTTCTTC.

This sequence joins TRBV6-7 and TRBJ2-1, with TRBD2 matching 9 bases. TRBV6-7 is an ORF for which the function is uncertain. There are 15 residues in the CDR3. J gave up 4 bases and V 6 bases, and 7 bases lay outside the gene matches. CDR3 DNA sequence: TGTGCCAGCAGCCTCGAAGCGGGGGGTTACAATGAGCAGTTCTTC. It is translated as CASSLEAGGYNEQFF.

J is TRBJ1-6 and V is TRBV5-1, with D possibly matching TRBD1 (5 bases). Germline-derived CDR1 and CDR2 are SGHRS and YFSETQ. Trimming shortened V by 5 bases and J by 9 bases, and 12 bases separated the two germline ends. The CDR3 extends over 13 amino acids. The CDR3 loop reads CASRQRQSSPLHF. The DNA for the CDR3 is TGCGCCAGCAGACAACGACAGAGTTCACCCCTCCACTTT.

The chain uses TRBV5-1 and TRBJ2-2, with TRBD1 identical over 9 bases. This CDR3 is built from 17 residues. V was clipped by 0 bases and J by 4 bases; unmatched bases: 7. Per germline, CDR1 SGHRS and CDR2 YFSETQ. CDR3 loop: CASSLGTGVFVTGELFF. The CDR3, as DNA: TGCGCCAGCAGCTTGGGGACAGGGGTATTTGTCACCGGGGAGCTGTTTTTT.

V gene TRBV4-2 combines with J gene TRBJ2-7, with D possibly being TRBD2 (5 bases). Trimming pared 0 bases from V and 0 bases from J, leaving 12 bases between. CDR3 length equals 16 residues. CDR1 is LGHNA and CDR2 is YNFKEQ in the germline V gene. The CDR3 sequence: CASSQEVTADSYEQYF. The CDR3 DNA is TGTGCCAGCAGCCAAGAAGTTACAGCGGACTCCTACGAGCAGTACTTC.